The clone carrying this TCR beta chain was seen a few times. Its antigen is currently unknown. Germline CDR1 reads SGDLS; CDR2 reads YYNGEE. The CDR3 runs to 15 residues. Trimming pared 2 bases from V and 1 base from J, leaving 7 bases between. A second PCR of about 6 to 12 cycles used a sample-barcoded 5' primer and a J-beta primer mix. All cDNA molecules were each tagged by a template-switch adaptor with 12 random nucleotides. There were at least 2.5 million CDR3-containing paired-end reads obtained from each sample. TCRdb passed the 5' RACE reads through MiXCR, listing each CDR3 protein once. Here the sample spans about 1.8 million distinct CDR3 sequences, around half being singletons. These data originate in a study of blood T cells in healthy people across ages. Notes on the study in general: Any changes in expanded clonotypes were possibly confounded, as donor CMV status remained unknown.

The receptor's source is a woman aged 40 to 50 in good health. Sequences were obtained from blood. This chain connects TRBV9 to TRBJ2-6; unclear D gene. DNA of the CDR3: TGTGCCAGCAGCGTTTTAAAATCTGGGGCCAACGTCCTGACTTTC. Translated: CASSVLKSGANVLTF.